A selection of T cell receptor beta chains follows, all from one sample in a study of identical twins. TCRdb ran MiXCR on the 5' RACE reads and lists one entry per CDR3 protein. The sample comprises around 250,000 distinct CDR3 sequences, over 5.5% of which are singletons, and more than 12% rests with the top ten. The same specimen was also included in a second study, on T cells expressing NK-cell markers.

Sequencing was carried out using CD8+ T cells sorted from blood. The receptors were sampled from a woman aged 18-30 years in good health. CDR3s include the opening cysteine and the closing phenylalanine or tryptophan. D genes are given only for firm matches. Expanded clones are given a class, and other clones once, few, many or no size at all.

clone size	CDR3 length	V gene	D gene	J gene	CDR3 protein	CDR3 DNA
few	11	TRBV20-1	NA	TRBJ2-1	CSALLLGEQFF	TGCAGTGCTCTACTCCTCGGGGAGCAGTTCTTC
NA	13	TRBV12-3/TRBV12-4	NA	TRBJ2-3	CASCLGSTQTQYF	TGTGCCAGCTGTTTGGGATCCACACAGACGCAGTATTTT
few	13	TRBV19	NA	TRBJ2-4	CASSISSANIQYF	TGTGCCAGTAGTATAAGTTCTGCAAACATTCAGTACTTC
few	12	TRBV7-9	NA	TRBJ2-7	CASSPEVYEQYF	TGTGCCAGCAGCCCCGAGGTTTACGAGCAGTACTTC
many	10	TRBV2	NA	TRBJ1-1	CASTGGEAFF	TGTGCCAGCACCGGGGGTGAAGCTTTCTTT
NA	16	TRBV13	TRBD1	TRBJ2-7	CASSLGGTGGLYEQYF	TGTGCCAGCAGCTTAGGAGGGACAGGGGGCCTCTACGAGCAGTACTTC
NA	15	TRBV9	NA	TRBJ1-2	CASSKSDPDGLGYTF	TGTGCCAGCAGCAAGTCCGATCCCGACGGCCTTGGCTACACCTTC
NA	15	TRBV28	NA	TRBJ2-5	CASSLGAGRGETQYF	TGTGCCAGCAGTTTAGGGGCAGGGCGAGGAGAGACCCAGTACTTC
few	16	TRBV27	NA	TRBJ2-7	CASSSGRTGWEGEQYF	TGTGCCAGCAGTTCGGGGCGTACAGGGTGGGAGGGCGAGCAGTACTTC
few	17	TRBV7-9	TRBD2	TRBJ2-1	CASSSTTSATPYNEQFF	TGTGCCAGCAGCTCCACGACTAGCGCGACCCCCTACAATGAGCAGTTCTTC
few	15	TRBV9	NA	TRBJ1-1	CASSTTDIGGTEAFF	TGTGCCAGCAGCACTACTGACATCGGAGGCACTGAAGCTTTCTTT
NA	11	TRBV6-2/TRBV6-3	NA	TRBJ1-6	CASSGGLALHF	TGTGCCAGCTCGGGGGGTTTGGCCCTCCACTTT
few	15	TRBV7-9	TRBD1	TRBJ2-7	CASSSNQGVTYEQYF	TGTGCCAGCAGCTCAAACCAGGGGGTCACCTACGAGCAGTACTTC
NA	12	TRBV7-9	NA	TRBJ1-1	CASSLKTHEAFF	TGTGCCAGCAGCTTAAAGACCCATGAAGCTTTCTTT
many	14	TRBV5-5	NA	TRBJ1-5	CASSWQSSDQPQHF	TGTGCCAGCAGCTGGCAGAGTAGTGATCAGCCCCAGCATTTT
few	13	TRBV15	TRBD2	TRBJ2-1	CATTSGAGGEQFF	TGTGCCACCACTAGCGGGGCCGGGGGTGAGCAGTTCTTC
few	13	TRBV9	NA	TRBJ2-7	CASSYQTGNEQYF	TGTGCCAGCAGCTACCAGACGGGGAACGAGCAGTACTTC
NA	14	TRBV12-3/TRBV12-4	NA	TRBJ2-7	CASSLKAWQYEQYF	TGTGCCAGCAGTTTAAAGGCTTGGCAGTACGAGCAGTACTTC
NA	13	TRBV6-1	NA	TRBJ1-4	CASRPLGGEKLFF	TGTGCCAGCAGACCCTTGGGAGGGGAAAAACTGTTTTTT
many	14	TRBV7-9	NA	TRBJ2-3	CASGRGPSTDTQYF	TGTGCCAGCGGCCGCGGGCCTAGCACAGATACGCAGTATTTT
NA	13	TRBV29-1	TRBD2	TRBJ2-1	CSVTSGAYNEQFF	TGCAGCGTGACTAGCGGAGCCTACAATGAGCAGTTCTTC
NA	15	TRBV7-8	TRBD2	TRBJ2-1	CASSFLSGGYNEQFF	TGTGCCAGCAGCTTTCTGAGCGGGGGGTACAATGAGCAGTTCTTC
NA	16	TRBV5-1	NA	TRBJ2-1	CASSLGLGSSYNEQFF	TGCGCCAGCAGCTTGGGGTTGGGGAGCTCCTACAATGAGCAGTTCTTC
few	15	TRBV5-1	NA	TRBJ1-1	CASSAYGGLNTEAFF	TGCGCCAGCAGCGCGTACGGCGGACTGAACACTGAAGCTTTCTTT
many	13	TRBV6-1	NA	TRBJ2-5	CASRGGLQETQYF	TGTGCCAGCAGGGGGGGCCTCCAAGAGACCCAGTACTTC
NA	17	TRBV13	NA	TRBJ2-3	CASSPDRGTGFTDTQYF	TGTGCCAGCAGCCCAGACCGGGGAACGGGCTTCACAGATACGCAGTATTTT
many	13	TRBV7-9	NA	TRBJ2-7	CASTPPAGSEQYF	TGTGCCAGCACCCCACCCGCAGGGTCCGAGCAGTACTTC
few	14	TRBV11-2	NA	TRBJ2-5	CASSLDHGEESQYF	TGTGCCAGCAGCTTAGATCACGGGGAAGAGTCCCAGTACTTC
few	16	TRBV29-1	NA	TRBJ2-5	CSVEDATEYGTETQYF	TGCAGCGTTGAAGATGCCACAGAATATGGGACAGAGACCCAGTACTTC
NA	16	TRBV30	TRBD1	TRBJ2-5	CAWSVWQGALRETQYF	TGTGCCTGGAGTGTTTGGCAGGGGGCGCTTCGAGAGACCCAGTACTTC
NA	16	TRBV5-1	TRBD2	TRBJ2-1	CASSSTSGSGKDEQFF	TGCGCCAGCAGCTCGACTAGCGGGAGTGGTAAGGATGAGCAGTTCTTC
NA	14	TRBV6-5	NA	TRBJ1-2	CASSYPLDYYGYTF	TGTGCCAGCAGTTACCCCCTCGACTACTATGGCTACACCTTC
few	11	TRBV27	NA	TRBJ1-1	CASRGVSEAFF	TGTGCCAGCAGGGGGGTATCTGAAGCTTTCTTT
many	14	TRBV7-6	NA	TRBJ2-1	CASSSLSYYNEQFF	TGTGCCAGCAGCTCCCTTTCCTACTACAATGAGCAGTTCTTC
few	15	TRBV9	TRBD2	TRBJ2-1	CASSVASGMGNEQFF	TGTGCCAGCAGCGTAGCTAGCGGGATGGGAAATGAGCAGTTCTTC
many	13	TRBV5-1	NA	TRBJ2-5	CASSLEFWETQYF	TGCGCCAGCAGCTTGGAATTCTGGGAGACCCAGTACTTC
many	15	TRBV14	NA	TRBJ1-2	CASSQVYGGNYGYTF	TGTGCCAGCAGCCAAGTCTATGGGGGTAACTATGGCTACACCTTC
NA	13	TRBV12-3/TRBV12-4	NA	TRBJ2-1	CASSLAKDNEQFF	TGTGCCAGCAGTCTAGCGAAAGACAATGAGCAGTTCTTC
few	14	TRBV7-2	NA	TRBJ2-3	CASSSMGSTDTQYF	TGTGCCAGCAGCTCCATGGGATCCACAGATACGCAGTATTTT
NA	18	TRBV7-6	TRBD2	TRBJ2-2	CASSRGLAGVLDTGELFF	TGTGCCAGCAGCCGGGGACTAGCGGGAGTACTAGACACCGGGGAGCTGTTTTTT
many	12	TRBV12-3/TRBV12-4	NA	TRBJ2-1	CASSFLVSEQFF	TGTGCCAGCAGTTTTCTTGTGAGTGAGCAGTTCTTC
NA	15	TRBV28	TRBD1	TRBJ2-7	CASSFAGTGVYEQYF	TGTGCCAGCAGTTTCGCCGGGACAGGGGTCTACGAGCAGTACTTC
few	16	TRBV7-9	NA	TRBJ2-4	CASSSYFEQGENIQYF	TGTGCCAGCAGCTCGTACTTTGAGCAAGGGGAAAACATTCAGTACTTC
NA	14	TRBV9	NA	TRBJ2-5	CASSALGAQETQYF	TGTGCCAGCAGCGCCTTGGGGGCCCAAGAGACCCAGTACTTC